A selection of T cell receptor beta chains follows, all from one sample in a study of cytomegalovirus exposure and HLA in healthy donors. The assay was immunoSEQ multiplex PCR, and TCRdb's table has in-frame clones only and misses some. The sample carries under 200,000 clones, 65% to 80% recorded once. Sequencing was carried out using PBMCs. These receptors were taken from a woman aged 45-60 years in good health and CMV-seropositive. Each CDR3 is given with its conserved first and last residue. A D gene is named only where the DNA matches it firmly. Clone size is given for some rows only: seen once, a few or many times, or a class if the clone is expanded.

J gene | D gene | clone size | V gene | CDR3 DNA | CDR3 protein
TRBJ2-5 | TRBD1 | - | TRBV5-4 | TGTGCCAGCAGCTCAAAGACAGGGGGAGGAGAGACCCAGTACTTC | CASSSKTGGGETQYF
TRBJ1-4 | TRBD1 | once | TRBV5-1 | TGCGCCAGCAGCCCCGCCGGGGACAGGGGTTGGGAAAAACTGTTTTTT | CASSPAGDRGWEKLFF
TRBJ1-1 | TRBD1 | - | TRBV18 | TGTGCCAGCTCACCAGAGGGACAGGGGGCGCAGGCTTTCTTT | CASSPEGQGAQAFF
TRBJ1-5 | - | - | TRBV6-6 | TGTGCCAGCAGTGGGGGGTACAATCAGCCCCAGCATTTT | CASSGGYNQPQHF
TRBJ1-2 | - | - | TRBV6-1 | TGTGCCAGCAGGGACACCTACTATGGCTACACCTTC | CASRDTYYGYTF
TRBJ2-1 | - | - | TRBV29-1 | TGCAGCGGGAACAGGCTGGGGTACAATGAGCAGTTCTTC | CSGNRLGYNEQFF
TRBJ2-1 | TRBD1 | - | TRBV27 | TGTGCCAGCAGTGGGACAGGGGACTACAATGAGCAGTTCTTC | CASSGTGDYNEQFF
TRBJ1-2 | - | - | TRBV4-3 | TGCGCCAGCAGCCAAGGGGCACAGGGAGGCTACACCTTC | CASSQGAQGGYTF
TRBJ2-1 | TRBD1 | - | TRBV7-9 | TGTGCCAGCAGCTTAAGTACAGGGGGCTCGCTCTACAATGAGCAGTTCTTC | CASSLSTGGSLYNEQFF
TRBJ2-3 | - | - | TRBV19 | TGTGCCAGTAGTCGGGGTAGCCCGCCAAGCACAGATACGCAGTATTTT | CASSRGSPPSTDTQYF
TRBJ2-3 | TRBD2 | - | TRBV9 | TGTGCCAGCAGCGTAGCGGCTAGCGGGGGGGCCCCAGATACGCAGTATTTT | CASSVAASGGAPDTQYF
TRBJ1-2 | - | - | TRBV5-6 | TGTGCCAGCAGCGCCCTAACAGGGTACTATGGCTACACCTTC | CASSALTGYYGYTF
TRBJ2-3 | - | - | TRBV7-2 | TGTGCCAGCAGCCAGATGGGCGGCACAGATACGCAGTATTTT | CASSQMGGTDTQYF
TRBJ2-6 | - | - | TRBV30 | TGTGCCTGGAGGCGCATAAGCTCTGGGGCCAACGGCCTGACTTTC | CAWRRISSGANGLTF
TRBJ1-2 | - | - | TRBV5-1 | TGCGCCAGCAGCTCGACAGCCATTGGCTATGGCTACACCTTC | CASSSTAIGYGYTF
TRBJ2-5 | - | - | TRBV18 | TGTGCCAGCTCACCAGTTCCAGGGGGAGGAGAGACCCAGTACTTC | CASSPVPGGGETQYF
TRBJ1-3 | - | - | TRBV4-3 | TGCGCCAGCAGCCAAGAAAGGGCGGGGTCCAGAGGAAACACCATATATTTT | CASSQERAGSRGNTIYF
TRBJ1-2 | TRBD1 | once | TRBV29-1 | TGCAGCGTTGTTCATCAGGGCGGGACAGTTTATGGCTACACCTTC | CSVVHQGGTVYGYTF
TRBJ2-7 | - | - | TRBV25-1 | TGTGCCAGCAGTGCCGGGACTCCCTCCTACGAGCAGTACTTC | CASSAGTPSYEQYF
TRBJ1-5 | - | few | TRBV13 | TGTGCCAGCAGCTTGGATAGGACGGGCCCGGGGAATCAGCCCCAGCATTTT | CASSLDRTGPGNQPQHF
TRBJ1-1 | TRBD1 | - | TRBV7-9 | TGTGCCAGCAGCATACGGGACAGCCCTCGGGCCACTGAAGCTTTCTTT | CASSIRDSPRATEAFF
TRBJ1-1 | TRBD1 | - | TRBV18 | TGTGCCAGCTCACTATCCCAGGGGGAAGGTGAAGCTTTCTTT | CASSLSQGEGEAFF
TRBJ2-7 | - | - | TRBV5-1 | TGCGCCAGCAGCTGGGATGCGGGGGAGCAGTACTTC | CASSWDAGEQYF
TRBJ1-1 | TRBD1 | - | TRBV4-1 | TGCGCCAGCAGCCCCGGACAGGGGGCGATTACTGAAGCCTTCTTT | CASSPGQGAITEAFF
TRBJ2-7 | - | - | TRBV30 | TGTGCCTGGAGGAAGTTAAGCGAAGGCGAGCAGTACTTC | CAWRKLSEGEQYF
TRBJ1-5 | TRBD1 | - | TRBV28 | TGTGCCAGCAGTTTATCGGGCAGGGGGCTAAATCAGCCCCAGCATTTT | CASSLSGRGLNQPQHF
TRBJ1-1 | - | - | TRBV7-9 | TGTGCCAGCGGCAGGTACACTGAAGCTTTCTTT | CASGRYTEAFF
TRBJ1-1 | - | - | TRBV11-3 | TGTGCCAGCAGCTTAGGGGGAGTCACTGAAGCTTTCTTT | CASSLGGVTEAFF
TRBJ1-5 | - | - | TRBV21-1 | TGTGCCAGCAGCAACTCTCAGGGGAGCAATCAGCCCCAGCATTTT | CASSNSQGSNQPQHF
TRBJ2-1 | TRBD2 | once | TRBV6-5 | TGTGCCAGCAGTTACCGGGGGGGGGACAATGAGCAGTTCTTC | CASSYRGGDNEQFF
TRBJ2-3 | - | - | TRBV2 | TGTGCCAGCAGTGAAGAACGGGGATCCACAGATACGCAGTATTTT | CASSEERGSTDTQYF
TRBJ1-1 | - | - | TRBV21-1 | TGTGCCAGCAGCCTCTACAGTGGACAGGGCGGGCGGGGGACTGAAGCTTTCTTT | CASSLYSGQGGRGTEAFF
TRBJ2-1 | - | few | TRBV19 | TGTGCCAGTAGTATATCAGGGGAGGGTTACAATGAGCAGTTCTTC | CASSISGEGYNEQFF
TRBJ1-1 | - | few | TRBV11-3 | TGTGCCAGCAGCTTAGCCCTCGGTGGGAACACTGAAGCTTTCTTT | CASSLALGGNTEAFF
TRBJ2-3 | TRBD2 | - | TRBV5-4 | TGTGCCAGCAGCACGGGACTAGGTGTCGATACGCAGTATTTT | CASSTGLGVDTQYF
TRBJ1-1 | - | - | TRBV2 | TGTGCCAGCAGTCCTCAGGGTACTGAAGCTTTCTTT | CASSPQGTEAFF
TRBJ2-1 | TRBD2 | - | TRBV7-6 | TGTGCCAGCAGCTCCAGCGGGGTGCATGAGCAGTTCTTC | CASSSSGVHEQFF
TRBJ1-1 | - | - | TRBV12-5 | TGTGCTAGTGGTTTGGGCCGGACAGCAACGAACACTGAAGCTTTCTTT | CASGLGRTATNTEAFF
TRBJ2-7 | TRBD2 | - | TRBV5-4 | TGTGCCAGCAGCCCCGGGACTAGCGGGGTTACCTCCTACGAGCAGTACTTC | CASSPGTSGVTSYEQYF
TRBJ1-5 | TRBD1 | once | TRBV4-1 | TGCGCCAGCAGCCAAGATCTCGTCAGGGGGCAATGGCAGCCCCAGCATTTT | CASSQDLVRGQWQPQHF
TRBJ2-1 | TRBD2 | - | TRBV11-2 | TGTGCCAGCAGCTTAACCCTACTAGCGGGAGCGGGTGAGCAGTTCTTC | CASSLTLLAGAGEQFF
TRBJ1-5 | TRBD1 | once | TRBV2 | TGTGCCAGCAGGCTGGACAGGAACAATCAGCCCCAGCATTTT | CASRLDRNNQPQHF
TRBJ1-2 | TRBD1 | - | TRBV19 | TGTGCCAGTAGCCCCCAAGGGGACAGTGGCTGGAGCTACACCTTC | CASSPQGDSGWSYTF
TRBJ1-1 | - | - | TRBV18 | TGTGCCAGCTCACCATTTTCTGGGGCCATGAACACTGAAGCTTTCTTT | CASSPFSGAMNTEAFF
TRBJ1-2 | TRBD1 | - | TRBV2 | TGTGCCAGCAGTTTGGGACAGGGGGCCTATGGCTACACCTTC | CASSLGQGAYGYTF
TRBJ1-2 | - | few | TRBV9 | TGTGCCAGCACTGTCGGGGTAGCTAACTATGGCTACACCTTC | CASTVGVANYGYTF
TRBJ1-2 | - | few | TRBV4-2 | TGTGCCAGCAGCCAAGAATTCGCGAGCCAGCGGAGCTATGGCTACACCTTC | CASSQEFASQRSYGYTF
TRBJ2-3 | TRBD2 | - | TRBV25-1 | TGTGCCAGCAGTGAATTGGGTAGCGGGGGCGCAGATACGCAGTATTTT | CASSELGSGGADTQYF
TRBJ2-2 | - | once | TRBV7-3 | TGTGCCAGCAGCTTAAAAGGGGGCACCGGGGAGCTGTTTTTT | CASSLKGGTGELFF
TRBJ1-1 | - | - | TRBV20-1 | TGCAGTGCTTCAGAGAACACTGAAGCTTTCTTT | CSASENTEAFF
TRBJ2-3 | - | - | TRBV30 | TGTGCCTGGAGTCTCCGGGGCACAGATACGCAGTATTTT | CAWSLRGTDTQYF
TRBJ1-1 | - | - | TRBV30 | TGTGCCTGGAGTGTACCTCCAGGGGCGGAAACTGAAGCTTTCTTT | CAWSVPPGAETEAFF
TRBJ2-1 | TRBD2 | - | TRBV9 | TGTGCCAGCAGCGTAGCTTCTGCTAGCGGATACAATGAGCAGTTCTTC | CASSVASASGYNEQFF
TRBJ2-2 | TRBD1 | few | TRBV5-1 | TGCGCCAGCAGCTTTCTTACGGGACAGGGGGCCGGGGAGCTGTTTTTT | CASSFLTGQGAGELFF
TRBJ2-1 | TRBD1 | - | TRBV7-3 | TGTGCCAGCAGCACCGGGACAGAAGTAAATGAGCAGTTCTTC | CASSTGTEVNEQFF